This T cell receptor (beta chain) came from a study of blood T cell repertoires in COVID-19. About the research overall: T cells, B-cell-depleted T cells, or PBMCs supplied cDNA or gDNA.

In Seattle, patients joined the study during active infection and were tracked longitudinally. In germline, CDR1 is SGHVS, CDR2 FQNEAQ. The germline V and J ends were trimmed by 5 bases and 9 bases, with 9 bases remaining between them. There are 11 residues in the CDR3. Per the study methods: Amplifying reference gene primers gave estimates of nucleated cell counts. Only in-frame clones appear in the TCRdb table, and some are missing; sequencing was by immunoSEQ multiplex PCR. Clonal size and the V and J genes are those of that table, whereas D and trimming came from the DNA. The data show around 120,000 clones, almost 90% seen once.

The sample was peripheral blood. This chain uses TRBV7-8 with TRBJ2-3; weak D call: TRBD1 (6 bases). The origin of this receptor is a woman aged 55-69 years with COVID-19, enrolled during active disease. The CDR3 spells CASSPQGTQYF. The CDR3 DNA is TGTGCCAGCAGCCCACAGGGAACGCAGTATTTT.